The source of this T cell receptor (beta chain) is a study of control samples from healthy donors and cancer patients. Sequencing was performed with immunoSEQ multiplex PCR; in TCRdb, only in-frame clones are kept and a portion is missing. The sample has about 170,000 clones; 93% are singletons. Germline lookup yields CDR1 KGHSH and CDR2 LQKENI. V lost 2 bases and J 0 bases, leaving 8 bases between the germline ends. The CDR3 spans 15 residues. The source is a woman in her sixties in good health. The sample comprised blood. The chain recombines TRBV18 with TRBJ1-5; D uncertain. CDR3 sequence (DNA): TGTGCCAGCTCACCAGAGGAGGGTAGCAATCAGCCCCAGCATTTT. It translates to CASSPEEGSNQPQHF.